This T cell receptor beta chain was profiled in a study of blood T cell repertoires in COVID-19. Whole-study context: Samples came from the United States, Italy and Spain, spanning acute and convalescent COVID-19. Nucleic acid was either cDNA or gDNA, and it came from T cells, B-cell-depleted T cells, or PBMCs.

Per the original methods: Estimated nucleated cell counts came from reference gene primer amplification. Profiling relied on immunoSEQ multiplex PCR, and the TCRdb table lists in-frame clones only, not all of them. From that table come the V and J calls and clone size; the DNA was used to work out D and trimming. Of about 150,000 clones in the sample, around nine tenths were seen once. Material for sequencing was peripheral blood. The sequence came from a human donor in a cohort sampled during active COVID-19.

CDR3 DNA sequence: TGTGCCAGCAGCTTAGGACAGTTTTCTGAAGCTTTCTTT. Its protein product is CASSLGQFSEAFF. The chain recombines TRBV7-9 with TRBJ1-1; D possibly corresponds to TRBD1 (5 bases). Per germline, CDR1 SEHNR and CDR2 FQNEAQ (reference sequence). The CDR3 is 13 amino acids. Trimming removed 1 base at V and 6 bases at J, with 9 bases between.